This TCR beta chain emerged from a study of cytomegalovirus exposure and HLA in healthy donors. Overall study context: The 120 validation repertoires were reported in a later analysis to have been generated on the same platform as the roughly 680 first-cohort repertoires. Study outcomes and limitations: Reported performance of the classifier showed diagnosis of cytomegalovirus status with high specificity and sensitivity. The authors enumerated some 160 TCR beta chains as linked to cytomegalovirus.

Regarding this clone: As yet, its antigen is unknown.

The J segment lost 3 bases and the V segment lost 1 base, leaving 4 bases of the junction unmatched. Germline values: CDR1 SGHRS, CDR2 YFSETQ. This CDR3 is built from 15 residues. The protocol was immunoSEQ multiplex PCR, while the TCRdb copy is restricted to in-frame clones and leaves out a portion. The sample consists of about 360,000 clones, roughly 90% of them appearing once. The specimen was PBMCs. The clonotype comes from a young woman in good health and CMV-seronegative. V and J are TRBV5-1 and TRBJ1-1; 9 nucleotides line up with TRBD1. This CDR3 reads CASSLTGGRDTEAFF. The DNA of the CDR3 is TGCGCCAGCAGCTTGACAGGGGGCAGGGACACTGAAGCTTTCTTT.